The rows below give T cell receptor beta chains drawn from one sample of a study of blood T cell repertoires in COVID-19. This table comes from immunoSEQ multiplex PCR, and its TCRdb copy is limited to in-frame clones, with some not included. Of some 270,000 clones listed, 89% are singletons. The source material was peripheral blood. These receptors all stem from a woman aged 35 to 49 who had recovered from COVID-19. Both conserved end residues are part of each CDR3. The order of the fields is J gene, CDR3 length, clone size, D gene, V gene, CDR3 DNA, CDR3 protein. The D gene is left open where the match is weak. Rows may omit the clone size; those that give it use once, few, many or a size class.

j_call: TRBJ1-5; cdr3_length: 13; clone_size: NA; d_call: TRBD1; v_call: TRBV30; cdr3_nt: TGTGCCTGTTCAACAGGGGAATATCAGCCCCAGCATTTT; cdr3_aa: CACSTGEYQPQHF
j_call: TRBJ1-1; cdr3_length: 13; clone_size: NA; d_call: NA; v_call: TRBV10-3; cdr3_nt: TGTGCCATCAGTGTGGAAGGGGACACTGAAGCTTTCTTT; cdr3_aa: CAISVEGDTEAFF
j_call: TRBJ1-6; cdr3_length: 15; clone_size: NA; d_call: NA; v_call: TRBV10-3; cdr3_nt: TGTGCCATCAGTGAGGGACTTGCGATACGTTCACCCCTCCACTTT; cdr3_aa: CAISEGLAIRSPLHF
j_call: TRBJ2-3; cdr3_length: 14; clone_size: NA; d_call: NA; v_call: TRBV5-1; cdr3_nt: TGCGCCAGCAGCTTGGAGGGGGGCACAGATACGCAGTATTTT; cdr3_aa: CASSLEGGTDTQYF
j_call: TRBJ2-5; cdr3_length: 13; clone_size: once; d_call: TRBD1; v_call: TRBV7-9; cdr3_nt: TGTGCCAGCAGCTCCACAGGGGGAGAGACCCAGTACTTC; cdr3_aa: CASSSTGGETQYF
j_call: TRBJ2-1; cdr3_length: 15; clone_size: NA; d_call: TRBD2; v_call: TRBV11-3; cdr3_nt: TGTGCCAGCAGCTCGGGACTAGCGAGCTACAATGAGCAGTTCTTC; cdr3_aa: CASSSGLASYNEQFF
j_call: TRBJ2-1; cdr3_length: 12; clone_size: NA; d_call: NA; v_call: TRBV10-2; cdr3_nt: TGCGCCAGCAGTGAGTCCAACAATGAGCAGTTCTTC; cdr3_aa: CASSESNNEQFF
j_call: TRBJ1-2; cdr3_length: 12; clone_size: NA; d_call: TRBD1; v_call: TRBV29-1; cdr3_nt: TGCAGCGTTTACAGGGGATTGGATGGCTACACCTTC; cdr3_aa: CSVYRGLDGYTF
j_call: TRBJ2-1; cdr3_length: 16; clone_size: NA; d_call: NA; v_call: TRBV6-2/TRBV6-3; cdr3_nt: TGTGCCAGCAGTTACTCGACCGGGGGTCCCTACAATGAGCAGTTCTTC; cdr3_aa: CASSYSTGGPYNEQFF
j_call: TRBJ2-3; cdr3_length: 18; clone_size: NA; d_call: TRBD1; v_call: TRBV5-1; cdr3_nt: TGCGCCAGCACTTACAACCGTCGGACAGGCACTAGCACAGATACGCAGTATTTT; cdr3_aa: CASTYNRRTGTSTDTQYF
j_call: TRBJ1-4; cdr3_length: 16; clone_size: NA; d_call: NA; v_call: TRBV25-1; cdr3_nt: TGTGCCAGCAGTGTGGGGGGGAGGGTCCTTAATGAAAAACTGTTTTTT; cdr3_aa: CASSVGGRVLNEKLFF
j_call: TRBJ1-1; cdr3_length: 11; clone_size: once; d_call: NA; v_call: TRBV30; cdr3_nt: TGTGCCCGGGCGGTGGTGACTGAAGCTTTCTTT; cdr3_aa: CARAVVTEAFF
j_call: TRBJ1-2; cdr3_length: 14; clone_size: many; d_call: NA; v_call: TRBV7-9; cdr3_nt: TGTGCCAGCAGCTCCCGGACAGAACTCTATGGCTACACCTTC; cdr3_aa: CASSSRTELYGYTF
j_call: TRBJ2-5; cdr3_length: 17; clone_size: NA; d_call: NA; v_call: TRBV21-1; cdr3_nt: TGTGCCAGCAGCCCGGGTGGACAGGGGGAGGCTAGAGAGACCCAGTACTTC; cdr3_aa: CASSPGGQGEARETQYF
j_call: TRBJ1-4; cdr3_length: 14; clone_size: NA; d_call: TRBD1; v_call: TRBV6-5; cdr3_nt: TGTGCCAGCAGTTACTCGAGGGACAGTGAAAAACTGTTTTTT; cdr3_aa: CASSYSRDSEKLFF
j_call: TRBJ2-1; cdr3_length: 23; clone_size: NA; d_call: TRBD2; v_call: TRBV4-2; cdr3_nt: TGTGCCAGCACCCAACGCGGGGCAGGGCTACCGGGACTAGCGGGGGCCGTATACAATGAGCAGTTCTTC; cdr3_aa: CASTQRGAGLPGLAGAVYNEQFF
j_call: TRBJ2-1; cdr3_length: 17; clone_size: NA; d_call: TRBD2; v_call: TRBV7-2; cdr3_nt: TGTGCCAGCAGCTTAGTCCCTAGCGGCACCTCCTACAATGAGCAGTTCTTC; cdr3_aa: CASSLVPSGTSYNEQFF
j_call: TRBJ1-2; cdr3_length: 14; clone_size: NA; d_call: TRBD1; v_call: TRBV19; cdr3_nt: TGTGCCAGTAGTCTCGGACAGGGGGCTAGTGGCTACACCTTC; cdr3_aa: CASSLGQGASGYTF
j_call: TRBJ2-3; cdr3_length: 16; clone_size: NA; d_call: TRBD2; v_call: TRBV4-1; cdr3_nt: TGCGCCAGCAGCCAAGCTAGCGGGAGGACCACAGATACGCAGTATTTT; cdr3_aa: CASSQASGRTTDTQYF
j_call: TRBJ2-2; cdr3_length: 17; clone_size: NA; d_call: NA; v_call: TRBV21-1; cdr3_nt: TGTGCCAGCAGCAAAGTTCCGGGATCTACAAACACCGGGGAGCTGTTTTTT; cdr3_aa: CASSKVPGSTNTGELFF
j_call: TRBJ1-4; cdr3_length: 16; clone_size: NA; d_call: NA; v_call: TRBV6-1; cdr3_nt: TGTGCCAGCAGTGTTTCGTTCTCGATCGAGGGTGAAAAACTGTTTTTT; cdr3_aa: CASSVSFSIEGEKLFF
j_call: TRBJ1-3; cdr3_length: 14; clone_size: NA; d_call: TRBD1; v_call: TRBV15; cdr3_nt: TGTGCCACCAGCGTTTCGACAGGGACGAACACCATATATTTT; cdr3_aa: CATSVSTGTNTIYF
j_call: TRBJ1-1; cdr3_length: 14; clone_size: NA; d_call: NA; v_call: TRBV3-1/TRBV3-2; cdr3_nt: TGTGCCAGCAGTTTAGACGGAGGGAACACTGAAGCTTTCTTT; cdr3_aa: CASSLDGGNTEAFF
j_call: TRBJ1-6; cdr3_length: 13; clone_size: NA; d_call: NA; v_call: TRBV2; cdr3_nt: TGTGCCAGCAGTGGAGAACCCTATTCACCCCTCCACTTT; cdr3_aa: CASSGEPYSPLHF
j_call: TRBJ2-2; cdr3_length: 17; clone_size: NA; d_call: NA; v_call: TRBV18; cdr3_nt: TGTGCCAGCTCAGCTTATAAACGGGAATTGAACACCGGGGAGCTGTTTTTT; cdr3_aa: CASSAYKRELNTGELFF
j_call: TRBJ2-1; cdr3_length: 15; clone_size: NA; d_call: NA; v_call: TRBV4-1; cdr3_nt: TGCGCCAGCAGCCCCCTGTGGAGCTCCTACAATGAGCAGTTCTTC; cdr3_aa: CASSPLWSSYNEQFF
j_call: TRBJ1-2; cdr3_length: 13; clone_size: NA; d_call: TRBD1; v_call: TRBV2; cdr3_nt: TGTGCCAGCAGAAAGGGACAGGACTATGGCTACACCTTC; cdr3_aa: CASRKGQDYGYTF
j_call: TRBJ1-5; cdr3_length: 15; clone_size: NA; d_call: NA; v_call: TRBV19; cdr3_nt: TGTGCCAGTAAAAGTACAGGGTCGACGGTTTCGCCCCAGCATTTT; cdr3_aa: CASKSTGSTVSPQHF
j_call: TRBJ2-1; cdr3_length: 15; clone_size: many; d_call: TRBD2; v_call: TRBV19; cdr3_nt: TGTGCCAGTAGTATCAGCGGGATGGCTTTGAATGAGCAGTTCTTC; cdr3_aa: CASSISGMALNEQFF
j_call: TRBJ2-3; cdr3_length: 14; clone_size: NA; d_call: TRBD2; v_call: TRBV10-2; cdr3_nt: TGCGCCAGCAGTACACGCGGGAGAACAGATACGCAGTATTTT; cdr3_aa: CASSTRGRTDTQYF
j_call: TRBJ1-5; cdr3_length: 16; clone_size: NA; d_call: NA; v_call: TRBV6-5; cdr3_nt: TGTGCCAGCAGTTACGGAGGTGGTGGAGGCAATCAGCCCCAGCATTTT; cdr3_aa: CASSYGGGGGNQPQHF
j_call: TRBJ1-5; cdr3_length: 15; clone_size: NA; d_call: NA; v_call: TRBV5-5; cdr3_nt: TGTGCCAGCAGCGCATGGACAGCTAGCAATCAGCCCCAGCATTTT; cdr3_aa: CASSAWTASNQPQHF
j_call: TRBJ1-5; cdr3_length: 16; clone_size: NA; d_call: TRBD1; v_call: TRBV7-9; cdr3_nt: TGTGCCAGCAGCTTGGACAGGGGGCTGGGCAATCAGCCCCAGCATTTT; cdr3_aa: CASSLDRGLGNQPQHF
j_call: TRBJ1-2; cdr3_length: 14; clone_size: NA; d_call: NA; v_call: TRBV6-7; cdr3_nt: TGTGCCAGCAGGCCCCAGCAGGGAAACTATGGCTACACCTTC; cdr3_aa: CASRPQQGNYGYTF
j_call: TRBJ2-2; cdr3_length: 14; clone_size: NA; d_call: TRBD2; v_call: TRBV30; cdr3_nt: TGTGCCTGGAGTGTTTCTAGCGGGACCGGGGAGCTGTTTTTT; cdr3_aa: CAWSVSSGTGELFF
j_call: TRBJ2-5; cdr3_length: 18; clone_size: NA; d_call: TRBD2; v_call: TRBV5-5; cdr3_nt: TGTGCCAGCAGCATGGGCCCAATTTTACTAGCGGGCCAAGAGACCCAGTACTTC; cdr3_aa: CASSMGPILLAGQETQYF
j_call: TRBJ2-2; cdr3_length: 15; clone_size: NA; d_call: TRBD1; v_call: TRBV7-6; cdr3_nt: TGTGCCAGCAGCCACGGGACAGTCACCACCGGGGAGCTGTTTTTT; cdr3_aa: CASSHGTVTTGELFF
j_call: TRBJ1-2; cdr3_length: 12; clone_size: NA; d_call: NA; v_call: TRBV7-9; cdr3_nt: TGTGCCAGCAGCTTCGCGGTTTATGGCTACACCTTC; cdr3_aa: CASSFAVYGYTF
j_call: TRBJ2-2; cdr3_length: 18; clone_size: NA; d_call: TRBD2; v_call: TRBV11-2; cdr3_nt: TGTGCCAGCAGCCCGATACGGACTAGCGGGGGGCACACCGGGGAGCTGTTTTTT; cdr3_aa: CASSPIRTSGGHTGELFF
j_call: TRBJ1-1; cdr3_length: 16; clone_size: NA; d_call: NA; v_call: TRBV27; cdr3_nt: TGTGCCAGCAGTTCCCATAGGACAGAAATGAACACTGAAGCTTTCTTT; cdr3_aa: CASSSHRTEMNTEAFF
j_call: TRBJ2-5; cdr3_length: 15; clone_size: NA; d_call: NA; v_call: TRBV3-1/TRBV3-2; cdr3_nt: TGTGCCAGCCGGTACCGGGACATTGGGGAAGAGACCCAGTACTTC; cdr3_aa: CASRYRDIGEETQYF
j_call: TRBJ1-2; cdr3_length: 14; clone_size: NA; d_call: NA; v_call: TRBV27; cdr3_nt: TGTGCCAGCAGTTTATCGGGGGGGCTTTACGGCTACACCTTC; cdr3_aa: CASSLSGGLYGYTF
j_call: TRBJ2-3; cdr3_length: 16; clone_size: NA; d_call: TRBD1; v_call: TRBV5-1; cdr3_nt: TGCGCCAGCAGCACGAGGACAGGGGGCAGTTCAGATACGCAGTATTTT; cdr3_aa: CASSTRTGGSSDTQYF
j_call: TRBJ2-5; cdr3_length: 14; clone_size: NA; d_call: NA; v_call: TRBV5-1; cdr3_nt: TGCGCCAGCAGCTTGGGGCAGGCACAAGAGACCCAGTACTTC; cdr3_aa: CASSLGQAQETQYF
j_call: TRBJ1-4; cdr3_length: 15; clone_size: NA; d_call: NA; v_call: TRBV21-1; cdr3_nt: TGTGCCAGCAGCCAAAACAGGGGGCGCGGGGAAAAACTGTTTTTT; cdr3_aa: CASSQNRGRGEKLFF
j_call: TRBJ2-3; cdr3_length: 17; clone_size: NA; d_call: TRBD2; v_call: TRBV7-2; cdr3_nt: TGTGCCAGCAGCACAAAACAGGCCGGGACTAGCGGGATCACGCAGTATTTT; cdr3_aa: CASSTKQAGTSGITQYF
j_call: TRBJ2-1; cdr3_length: 19; clone_size: NA; d_call: TRBD2; v_call: TRBV5-1; cdr3_nt: TGCGCCAGCAGCTCTCCGGGACTAGCGGGAGGACCAGCCTACAATGAGCAGTTCTTC; cdr3_aa: CASSSPGLAGGPAYNEQFF
j_call: TRBJ1-2; cdr3_length: 14; clone_size: few; d_call: NA; v_call: TRBV3-1/TRBV3-2; cdr3_nt: TGTGCCAGCAGCCTATCAGGGGACCCATATGGCTACACCTTC; cdr3_aa: CASSLSGDPYGYTF
j_call: TRBJ2-1; cdr3_length: 14; clone_size: NA; d_call: NA; v_call: TRBV12-5; cdr3_nt: TGTGCTAGTGGTTTGTCAGGGAACTACAATGAGCAGTTCTTC; cdr3_aa: CASGLSGNYNEQFF
j_call: TRBJ2-2; cdr3_length: 15; clone_size: NA; d_call: NA; v_call: TRBV7-2; cdr3_nt: TGTGCCAGCAGCTCATACAGCGGGAACACCGGGGAGCTGTTTTTT; cdr3_aa: CASSSYSGNTGELFF
j_call: TRBJ1-1; cdr3_length: 13; clone_size: NA; d_call: TRBD1; v_call: TRBV18; cdr3_nt: TGTGCCAGCTCGACGACAGGGGGCACTGAAGCTTTCTTT; cdr3_aa: CASSTTGGTEAFF
j_call: TRBJ1-3; cdr3_length: 12; clone_size: NA; d_call: NA; v_call: TRBV30; cdr3_nt: TGTGCCTGGGCAGATTCTGGAAACACCATATATTTT; cdr3_aa: CAWADSGNTIYF
j_call: TRBJ2-2; cdr3_length: 15; clone_size: NA; d_call: TRBD1; v_call: TRBV6-2/TRBV6-3; cdr3_nt: TGTGCCAGCAGCCTTGGGACAGTAAACACCGGGGAGCTGTTTTTT; cdr3_aa: CASSLGTVNTGELFF
j_call: TRBJ2-2; cdr3_length: 15; clone_size: once; d_call: NA; v_call: TRBV19; cdr3_nt: TGTGCCAGTAAACCAGATACAGGGATAGCCGGGGAGCTGTTTTTT; cdr3_aa: CASKPDTGIAGELFF
j_call: TRBJ1-2; cdr3_length: 11; clone_size: NA; d_call: TRBD1; v_call: TRBV28; cdr3_nt: TGTGCCAGCAGTGCAGGGGGCGGCTACACCTTC; cdr3_aa: CASSAGGGYTF